These 6 T cell receptor beta chains were all obtained from the same sample, sequenced in a study. TCRdb itself ran the 5' RACE reads through MiXCR, one entry per CDR3 protein. The data hold about 64,000 distinct CDR3 sequences, with 20% to 25% observed a single time. Material for sequencing was memory CD4+ T cells sorted from a lymph node. Subset described: memory CD4+ T cells, CD4+CD45RO+CD25-. These receptors all come from a female donor with breast cancer.

The chain employs TRBV7-2 and TRBJ1-2; D is perhaps TRBD1 (5 bases). The germline gives CDR1 SGHTA, CDR2 FQGNSA. V was cut by 5 bases and J by 9 bases, with 16 bases left in between. The CDR3 sequence is 13 residues long. The CDR3 protein is CASSPDQGGSYTF. The CDR3 region has the DNA TGTGCCAGCAGCCCAGACCAGGGTGGTAGCTACACCTTC.

This clonotype was counted only a few times. The chain has TRBV5-5 and TRBJ2-1, with 8 bases aligning to TRBD2. In germline, CDR1 is SGHKS, CDR2 YYEKEE (reference sequence). With V trimmed by 3 bases and J by 15 bases, 8 bases remained unmatched. The CDR3 runs to 12 residues. CDR3 DNA: TGTGCCAGCAGCTCAACAACCGGGAGGGCGTTCTTC. The encoded protein is CASSSTTGRAFF.

This rearrangement joins TRBV7-8 to TRBJ1-1; D gene ambiguous. CDR3 size: 13 residues. V gave up 5 bases and J gave up 1 base, with 8 bases separating them. Germline assignment: CDR1 SGHVS and CDR2 FQNEAQ. This CDR3 is CASSQQRNTEAFF. The DNA of the CDR3 is TGTGCCAGCAGCCAACAGAGGAACACTGAAGCTTTCTTT. The variable domain in full, with the rest retrieved from reference TRBV7-8 and TRBJ1-1, is GAGVSQSPRYKVAKRGQDVALRCDPISGHVSLFWYQQALGQGPEFLTYFQNEAQLDKSGLPSDRFFAERPEGSVSTLKIQRTQQEDSAVYLCASSQQRNTEAFFGQGTRLTVV.

The V call is TRBV6-2 or TRBV6-3, the J call TRBJ1-1; D is ambiguous. This CDR3 contains 14 residues. CDR1 MNHEY and CDR2 SVGEGT come from the germline V gene. V was trimmed by 4 bases and J by 5 bases, leaving 14 bases between them. The CDR3 coding sequence is TGTGCCAGCAGTTCCAGGACTGAGGTAACTGAAGCTTTCTTT. Amino acids: CASSSRTEVTEAFF.

This clonotype occurred many times. The chain is built from TRBV4-3 and TRBJ2-4; maybe TRBD2 (7 bases). The V gene lost 0 bases and the J gene lost 8 bases, with 14 bases spanning the gap. The CDR3 loop spans 15 amino acids. In germline, CDR1 is LGHNA, CDR2 YSLEER. CDR3 nucleotides: TGCGCCAGCAGCCAAGAGGGGGGGCGCGGGGACATTCAGTACTTC. This encodes CASSQEGGRGDIQYF.

This clonotype was observed a few times. This chain connects TRBV5-1 to TRBJ1-2; D perhaps matches TRBD1 (6 bases). V was trimmed by 9 bases and J by 7 bases, leaving 22 bases between them. The germline V gene has CDR1 SGHRS and CDR2 YFSETQ. The CDR3 covers 14 residues. CDR3 protein: CATRRDTRSGGYTF. DNA of the CDR3: TGCGCCACCCGCCGGGACACCCGAAGCGGTGGCTACACCTTC.